Listed below are T cell receptor beta chains from one sample, sequenced in a study of shared clonotypes between healthy human individuals. Data came from immunoSEQ multiplex PCR; TCRdb stores just in-frame clones and leaves some out. The top ten hold approximately 1.8% of the sample, which has about 640,000 clones, roughly 70% seen once. The sequencing input was memory CD4+ T cells sorted from blood. Receptor source: a young woman in good health. CDR3s include the opening cysteine and the closing phenylalanine or tryptophan. D genes are given only for firm matches. Clone size appears in some rows only: once, few, many, or a class for an expanded clone.

12,TRBJ2-5,.,TRBV2,.,CASSGSGETQYF,TGTGCCAGCAGTGGGTCCGGAGAGACCCAGTACTTC
16,TRBJ1-5,.,TRBV28,.,CASSFWRRADIQPQHF,TGTGCCAGCAGTTTTTGGCGCAGGGCCGATATCCAGCCCCAGCATTTT
15,TRBJ1-4,.,TRBV2,.,CASRLRQGGNEKLFF,TGTGCCAGCCGGCTGAGGCAGGGAGGTAATGAAAAACTGTTTTTT
14,TRBJ2-3,few,TRBV5-1,.,CASSLGQGPDTQYF,TGCGCCAGCAGCTTGGGTCAGGGGCCAGATACGCAGTATTTT
14,TRBJ1-4,.,TRBV11-2,.,CASSKTDHSEKLFF,TGTGCCAGCAGCAAGACAGACCATAGTGAAAAACTGTTTTTT
11,TRBJ2-7,.,TRBV20-1,.,CSAEGSYEQYF,TGCAGTGCTGAGGGTTCCTACGAGCAGTACTTC
15,TRBJ2-1,once,TRBV6-5,.,CASSYLRLAYNEQFF,TGTGCCAGCAGTTACCTCCGACTAGCCTACAATGAGCAGTTCTTC
12,TRBJ1-5,few,TRBV19,.,CASSTQWAPQHF,TGTGCCAGTAGTACCCAATGGGCGCCCCAGCATTTT
15,TRBJ1-1,once,TRBV14,TRBD1,CASSPWTGPGTEAFF,TGTGCCAGCAGCCCCTGGACAGGGCCAGGCACTGAAGCTTTCTTT
15,TRBJ2-7,.,TRBV28,TRBD1,CASSAMWTGGYEQYF,TGTGCCAGCAGTGCCATGTGGACAGGGGGCTACGAGCAGTACTTC
16,TRBJ2-1,.,TRBV23-1,.,CASSQGNRAPYNEQFF,TGCGCCAGCAGTCAAGGGAACAGGGCCCCCTACAATGAGCAGTTCTTC
16,TRBJ2-3,.,TRBV13,.,CASSLRRGPGTDTQYF,TGTGCCAGCAGCTTAAGACGAGGGCCCGGCACAGATACGCAGTATTTT
20,TRBJ2-3,.,TRBV7-8,.,CASSLGSGPPAPEGYITQYF,TGTGCCAGCAGCTTAGGCAGCGGGCCCCCGGCGCCGGAGGGTTACATTACGCAGTATTTT
14,TRBJ2-7,.,TRBV14,TRBD1,CASSRRTGNYEQYF,TGTGCCAGCAGCCGCCGGACAGGGAACTACGAGCAGTACTTC
15,TRBJ2-7,.,TRBV6-6,.,CASSPVGTASYEQYF,TGTGCCAGTAGCCCAGTGGGGACGGCCTCCTACGAGCAGTACTTC
11,TRBJ2-7,.,TRBV20-1,.,CSAQGIHEQYF,TGCAGTGCGCAGGGGATACACGAGCAGTACTTC
15,TRBJ2-1,.,TRBV5-1,TRBD2,CASSLASGTYNEQFF,TGCGCCAGCAGCTTGGCCAGCGGGACCTACAATGAGCAGTTCTTC
16,TRBJ2-1,.,TRBV7-2,TRBD2,CASSLGLAGRYNEQFF,TGTGCCAGCAGCTTGGGACTAGCGGGGCGATACAATGAGCAGTTCTTC
13,TRBJ2-1,.,TRBV28,.,CASSPAAFNEQFF,TGTGCCAGCAGTCCAGCGGCGTTCAATGAGCAGTTCTTC
14,TRBJ2-7,.,TRBV29-1,.,CSVLVGPQAGEQYF,TGCAGCGTTTTGGTGGGTCCCCAGGCCGGCGAGCAGTACTTC
16,TRBJ2-4,.,TRBV2,TRBD2,CASSDRRLAGENIQYF,TGTGCCAGCAGTGATCGACGACTAGCGGGGGAAAACATTCAGTACTTC
14,TRBJ2-1,.,TRBV7-9,.,CASSLRDTRDEQFF,TGTGCCAGCAGCCTCCGGGACACACGTGATGAGCAGTTCTTC
13,TRBJ2-5,.,TRBV4-1,TRBD1,CASSQGQQETQYF,TGCGCCAGCAGCCAGGGACAGCAAGAGACCCAGTACTTC
15,TRBJ2-3,many,TRBV11-2,TRBD2,CASRGLAGKTDTQYF,TGTGCCAGCAGAGGACTAGCGGGAAAAACAGATACGCAGTATTTT
13,TRBJ2-3,.,TRBV11-2,TRBD1,CASSPDRVNTQYF,TGTGCCAGCAGCCCCGACAGGGTTAATACGCAGTATTTT
19,TRBJ2-7,.,TRBV28,TRBD1,CASSSAIGLTGASPYEQYF,TGTGCCAGCAGTTCCGCTATCGGACTGACAGGGGCCTCCCCCTACGAGCAGTACTTC
15,TRBJ2-5,.,TRBV29-1,.,CSVEDRRGQKETQYF,TGCAGCGTTGAAGATCGCCGGGGCCAGAAAGAGACCCAGTACTTC
16,TRBJ2-7,.,TRBV19,TRBD2,CASSIRGLAGAYEQYF,TGTGCCAGTAGTATCCGTGGACTAGCGGGCGCCTACGAGCAGTACTTC
16,TRBJ1-2,.,TRBV7-3,.,CASSLTGSTGDHGYTF,TGTGCCAGCAGCTTAACAGGCTCGACGGGGGATCATGGCTACACCTTC